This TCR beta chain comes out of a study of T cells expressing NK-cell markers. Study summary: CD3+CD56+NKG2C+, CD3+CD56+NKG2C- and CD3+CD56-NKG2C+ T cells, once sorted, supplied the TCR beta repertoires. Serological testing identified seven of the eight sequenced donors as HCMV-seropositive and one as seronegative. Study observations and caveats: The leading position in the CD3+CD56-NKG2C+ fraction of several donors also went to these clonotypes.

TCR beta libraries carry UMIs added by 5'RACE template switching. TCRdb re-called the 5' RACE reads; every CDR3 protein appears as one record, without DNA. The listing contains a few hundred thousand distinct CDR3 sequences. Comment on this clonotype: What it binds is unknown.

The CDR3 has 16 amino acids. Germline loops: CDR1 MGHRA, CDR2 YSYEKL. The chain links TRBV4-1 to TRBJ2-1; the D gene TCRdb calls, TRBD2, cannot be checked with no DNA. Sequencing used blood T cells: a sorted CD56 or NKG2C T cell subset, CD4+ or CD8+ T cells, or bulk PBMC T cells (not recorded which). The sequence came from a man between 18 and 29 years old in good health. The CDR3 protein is CASSSPGTSGRNEQFF.